This TCR beta chain was sequenced for a study of T cell repertoires in cytomegalovirus infection. This clonotype occurred many times. TCRdb re-called the reads through MiXCR, storing one row per CDR3 protein. The table includes around 450,000 distinct CDR3 sequences, approximately 11% detected once. The germline CDR1 and CDR2 sequences are SGHAT and FQNNGV. The germline V and J ends were trimmed by 5 bases and 1 base, with 15 bases remaining between them. The CDR3 is 16 residues long. This receptor was taken from a human donor in good health (CMV status not recorded). Some clones in this sample may be carry-over from other donors' samples. Sequencing was done on a sample of PBMCs. The V call is TRBV11-2, the J call TRBJ1-5; D possibly corresponds to TRBD1 (6 bases). The CDR3 spells CASSRLSGGSNQPQHF. The CDR3 region has the DNA TGTGCCAGCAGCCGTTTGTCGGGGGGCAGCAATCAGCCCCAGCATTTT.